This T cell receptor beta chain was recorded in a study of CD8+CD57+ T cells in acquired aplastic anemia. Using genomic DNA as the template, TCR beta VDJ and CDR3 profiling was carried out. Via MiXCR, TCRdb re-called the reads, giving one row per CDR3 protein. This table holds hundreds of thousands of distinct CDR3 sequences, about two thirds found once. Germline-derived CDR1 and CDR2 are MNHEY and SMNVEV (reference sequence). This CDR3 is built from 10 residues. V was trimmed by 6 bases and J by 8 bases, leaving 4 bases between them. The table lists this clonotype with a few counts. The chain recombines TRBV27 with TRBJ2-2; D remains unclear. Source material: sorted CD4+, CD8+, or CD8+CD57+ T cells (not recorded which) from PBMCs. The receptor was derived from a human donor in good health, serving as a control. CDR3 amino acids: CASREGELFF. The DNA of the CDR3 is TGTGCCAGCAGGGAGGGGGAGCTGTTTTTT.